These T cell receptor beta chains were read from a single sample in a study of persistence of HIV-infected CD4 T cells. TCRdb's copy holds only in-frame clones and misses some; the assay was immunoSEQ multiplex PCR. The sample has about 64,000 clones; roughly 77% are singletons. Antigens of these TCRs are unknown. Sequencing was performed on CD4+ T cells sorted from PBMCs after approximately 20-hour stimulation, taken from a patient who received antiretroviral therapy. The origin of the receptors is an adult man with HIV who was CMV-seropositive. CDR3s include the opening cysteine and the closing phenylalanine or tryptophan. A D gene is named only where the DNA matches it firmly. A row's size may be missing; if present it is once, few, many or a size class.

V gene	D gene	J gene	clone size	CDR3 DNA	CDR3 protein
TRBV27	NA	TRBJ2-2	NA	TGTGCCAGCAGTTTAATCTTCCCCGGTACCGGGGAGCTGTTTTTT	CASSLIFPGTGELFF
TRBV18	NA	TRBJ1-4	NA	TGTGCCAGCTCACCAGGGGCGCGTGAAAAACTGTTTTTT	CASSPGAREKLFF
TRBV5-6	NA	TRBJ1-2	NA	TGTGCCAGCATGAAGACTAACTATGGCTACACCTTC	CASMKTNYGYTF
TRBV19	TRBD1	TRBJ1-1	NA	TGTGCCAGTAGTATAAGTGGACAGGGGGGGAGGATGAACACTGAAGCTTTCTTT	CASSISGQGGRMNTEAFF
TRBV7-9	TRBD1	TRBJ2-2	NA	TGTGCCAGCACAAGGACAGGGGAAAACACCGGGGAGCTGTTTTTT	CASTRTGENTGELFF
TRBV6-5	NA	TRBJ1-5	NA	TGTGCCAGCAGCCTCGATTTTGCCGGGAAGCCCCAGCATTTT	CASSLDFAGKPQHF
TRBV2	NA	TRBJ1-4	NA	TGTGCCAGCAGTGTTGGAGGGGAAAAACTGTTTTTT	CASSVGGEKLFF
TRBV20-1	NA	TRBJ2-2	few	TGCAGTGCCTACAGCGGCGTAAGGCTGTTTTTT	CSAYSGVRLFF
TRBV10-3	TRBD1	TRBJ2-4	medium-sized	TGTGCCATCAGTGAAAGGGGGCAAAACATTCAGTACTTC	CAISERGQNIQYF
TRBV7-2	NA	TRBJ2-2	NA	TGTGCCAGCAGCCTCGGAGGTGGAGGTCTTACCGGGGAGCTGTTTTTT	CASSLGGGGLTGELFF
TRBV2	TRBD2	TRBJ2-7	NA	TGTGCCAGCAGTGAAAGGTGGGACTACACCTACGAGCAGTACTTC	CASSERWDYTYEQYF
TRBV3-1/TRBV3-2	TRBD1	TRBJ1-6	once	TGTGCCAGCAGCCCCACAGGGGATTCACCCCTCCACTTT	CASSPTGDSPLHF
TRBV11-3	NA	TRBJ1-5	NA	TGTGCCAGCAGGGGACGCTATTGGGGCAATCAGCCCCAGCATTTT	CASRGRYWGNQPQHF
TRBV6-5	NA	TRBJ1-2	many	TGTGCCAGCAGTTACTCAAGGCAGGGGCGAGGCTACACCTTC	CASSYSRQGRGYTF